This T cell receptor (beta chain) came from a study of technical replicates of blood from a few donors (dated by TCRdb to about 2017). The CDR3, from cysteine to phenylalanine, totals 12 residues. Only CDR3 DNA remains: 36 bases, in frame from the first base. V and J lose 0 bases and 3 bases, and a span of 6 bases separates them. From the germline V gene, CDR1 is SQVTM and CDR2 is ANQGSEA. The library came from the immunoSEQ multiplex PCR assay. TCRdb holds this immuneACCESS table with in-frame rearrangements only. Some clones are missing; in checked studies, unresolved V genes explain under half, and the rest has no known cause. This sample has approximately 79,000 clones in its table, and approximately 95% of those were observed once. Of the sample, 0.2% to 0.3% falls within the top ten clones. This clone has just one count. Its recognized antigen is unknown. The record has no base qualities; no much larger clone is one base away.

This receptor was taken from a human donor in good health. The sequence joins TRBV29-1 to TRBJ2-7; no confident D gene assignment can be made. Sequenced material: T cells isolated from PBMCs. The DNA sequence follows: TGCAGCGTTGAAGATCAGGTCTACGAGCAGTACTTC. The encoded protein is CSVEDQVYEQYF.